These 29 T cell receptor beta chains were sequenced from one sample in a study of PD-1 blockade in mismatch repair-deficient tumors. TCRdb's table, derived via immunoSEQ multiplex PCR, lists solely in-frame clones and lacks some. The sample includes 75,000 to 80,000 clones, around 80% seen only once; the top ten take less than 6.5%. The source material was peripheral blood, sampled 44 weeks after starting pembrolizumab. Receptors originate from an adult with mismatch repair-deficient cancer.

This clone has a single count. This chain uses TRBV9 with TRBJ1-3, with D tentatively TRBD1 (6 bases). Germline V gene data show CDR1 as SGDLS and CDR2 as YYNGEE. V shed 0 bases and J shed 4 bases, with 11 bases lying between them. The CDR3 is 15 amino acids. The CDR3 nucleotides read TGTGCCAGCAGCGTAGAAGGAGGGACAGGAAACACCATATATTTT. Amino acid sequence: CASSVEGGTGNTIYF.

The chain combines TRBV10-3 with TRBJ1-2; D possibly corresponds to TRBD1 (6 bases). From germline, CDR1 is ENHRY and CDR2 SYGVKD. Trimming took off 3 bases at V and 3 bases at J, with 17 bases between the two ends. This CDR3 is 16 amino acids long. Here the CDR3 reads CAISDPGHRSDYGYTF. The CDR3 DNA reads TGTGCCATCAGTGACCCGGGACACCGATCGGACTATGGCTACACCTTC.

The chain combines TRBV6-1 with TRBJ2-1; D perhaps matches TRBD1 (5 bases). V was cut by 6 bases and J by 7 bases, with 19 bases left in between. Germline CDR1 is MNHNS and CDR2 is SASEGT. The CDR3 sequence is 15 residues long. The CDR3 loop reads CASRDDSGKGNEQFF. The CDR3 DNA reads TGTGCCAGCAGGGACGATTCAGGGAAGGGGAATGAGCAGTTCTTC.

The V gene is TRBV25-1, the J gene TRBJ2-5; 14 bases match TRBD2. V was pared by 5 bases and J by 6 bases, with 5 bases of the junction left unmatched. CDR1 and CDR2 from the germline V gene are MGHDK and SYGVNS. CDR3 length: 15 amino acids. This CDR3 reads CASSRLAGGRQTQYF. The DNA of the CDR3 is TGTGCCAGCAGTCGACTAGCGGGAGGGCGACAGACCCAGTACTTC.

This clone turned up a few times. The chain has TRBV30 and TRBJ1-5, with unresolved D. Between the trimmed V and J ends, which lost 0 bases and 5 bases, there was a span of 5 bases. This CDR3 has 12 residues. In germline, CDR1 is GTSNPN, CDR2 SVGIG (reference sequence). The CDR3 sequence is CAWSVFDQPQHF. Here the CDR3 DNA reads TGTGCCTGGAGTGTATTCGATCAGCCCCAGCATTTT.

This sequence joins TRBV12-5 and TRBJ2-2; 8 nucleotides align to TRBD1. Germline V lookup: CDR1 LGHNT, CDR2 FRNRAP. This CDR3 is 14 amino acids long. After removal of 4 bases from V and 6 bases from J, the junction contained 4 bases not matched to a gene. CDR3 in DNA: TGTGCTAGTGGTTCCGGACAGGGCGCCGGGGAGCTGTTTTTT. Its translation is CASGSGQGAGELFF.

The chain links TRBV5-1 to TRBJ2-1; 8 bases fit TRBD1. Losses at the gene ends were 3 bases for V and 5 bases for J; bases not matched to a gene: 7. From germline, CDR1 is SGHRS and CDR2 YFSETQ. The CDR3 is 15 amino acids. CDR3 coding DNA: TGCGCCAGCAGCTCTGGACAGGGAGGCCACAATGAGCAGTTCTTC. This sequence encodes CASSSGQGGHNEQFF.

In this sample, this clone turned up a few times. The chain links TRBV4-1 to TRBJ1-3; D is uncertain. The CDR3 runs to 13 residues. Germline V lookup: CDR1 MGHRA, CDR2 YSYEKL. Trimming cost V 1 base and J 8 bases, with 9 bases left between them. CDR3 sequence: CASSQGVLDTIYF. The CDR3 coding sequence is TGCGCCAGCAGCCAAGGAGTTTTGGACACCATATATTTT.

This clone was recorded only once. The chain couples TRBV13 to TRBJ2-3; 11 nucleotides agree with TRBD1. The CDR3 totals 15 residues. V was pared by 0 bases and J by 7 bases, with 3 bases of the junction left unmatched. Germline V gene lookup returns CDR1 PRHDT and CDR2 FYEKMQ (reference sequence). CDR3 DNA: TGTGCCAGCAGCTTAGGAGGACAGGGGGCAAATACGCAGTATTTT. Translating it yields CASSLGGQGANTQYF.

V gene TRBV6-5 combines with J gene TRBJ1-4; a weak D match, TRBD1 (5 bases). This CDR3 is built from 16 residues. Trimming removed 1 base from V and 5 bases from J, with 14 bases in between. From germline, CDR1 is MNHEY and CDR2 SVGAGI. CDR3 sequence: CASSYYPGTVNEKLFF. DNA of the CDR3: TGTGCCAGCAGTTACTACCCCGGGACCGTGAATGAAAAACTGTTTTTT.

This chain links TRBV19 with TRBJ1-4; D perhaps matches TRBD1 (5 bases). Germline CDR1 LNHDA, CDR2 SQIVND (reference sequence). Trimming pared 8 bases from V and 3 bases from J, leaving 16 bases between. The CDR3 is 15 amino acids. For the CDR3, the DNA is TGTGCCAGTCACTCCGGGGGAGTGGCTAATGAAAAACTGTTTTTT. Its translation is CASHSGGVANEKLFF. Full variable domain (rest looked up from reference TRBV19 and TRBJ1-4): DGGITQSPKYLFRKEGQNVTLSCEQNLNHDAMYWYRQDPGQGLRLIYYSQIVNDFQKGDIAEGYSVSREKKESFPLTVTSAQKNPTAFYLCASHSGGVANEKLFFGSGTQLSVL.

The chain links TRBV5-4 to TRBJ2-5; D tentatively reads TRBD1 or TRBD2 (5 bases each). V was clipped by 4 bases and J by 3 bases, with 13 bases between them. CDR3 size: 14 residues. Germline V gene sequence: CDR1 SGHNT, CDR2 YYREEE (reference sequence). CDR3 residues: CASSLYGTKETQYF. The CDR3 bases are TGTGCCAGCAGCCTATATGGGACGAAAGAGACCCAGTACTTC.

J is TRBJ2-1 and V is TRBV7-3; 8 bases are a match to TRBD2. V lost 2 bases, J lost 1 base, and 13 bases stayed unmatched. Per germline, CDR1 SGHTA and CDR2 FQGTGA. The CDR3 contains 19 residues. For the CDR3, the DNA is TGTGCCAGCAGCTTACGGGGTACCGTAGCGGGACCTTCCTACAATGAGCAGTTCTTC. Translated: CASSLRGTVAGPSYNEQFF.

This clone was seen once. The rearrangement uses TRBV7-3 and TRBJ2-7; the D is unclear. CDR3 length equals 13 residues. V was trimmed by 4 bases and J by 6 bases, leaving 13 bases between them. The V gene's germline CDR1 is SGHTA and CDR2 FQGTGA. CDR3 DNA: TGTGCCAGCAGCTACTCCCCCAGATCCGAGCAGTACTTC. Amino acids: CASSYSPRSEQYF.

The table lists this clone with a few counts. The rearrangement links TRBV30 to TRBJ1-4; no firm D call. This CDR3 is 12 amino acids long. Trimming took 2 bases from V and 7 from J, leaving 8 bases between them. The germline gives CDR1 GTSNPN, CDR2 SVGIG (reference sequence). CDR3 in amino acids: CAWSQGSEKLFF. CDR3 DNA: TGTGCCTGGAGTCAAGGCAGTGAAAAACTGTTTTTT.

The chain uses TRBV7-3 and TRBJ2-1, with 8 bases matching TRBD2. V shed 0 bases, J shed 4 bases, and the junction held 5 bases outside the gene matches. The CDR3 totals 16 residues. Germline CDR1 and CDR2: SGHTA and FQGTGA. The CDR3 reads CASSLTAGGPYNEQFF. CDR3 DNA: TGTGCCAGCAGCTTAACGGCGGGGGGCCCTTACAATGAGCAGTTCTTC.

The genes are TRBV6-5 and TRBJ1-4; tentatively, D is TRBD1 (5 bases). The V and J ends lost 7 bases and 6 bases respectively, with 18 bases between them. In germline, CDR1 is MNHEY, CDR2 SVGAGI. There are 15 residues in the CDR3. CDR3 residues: CASTNQTVPYEKLFF. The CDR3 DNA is TGTGCCAGCACCAACCAGACAGTGCCGTATGAAAAACTGTTTTTT.

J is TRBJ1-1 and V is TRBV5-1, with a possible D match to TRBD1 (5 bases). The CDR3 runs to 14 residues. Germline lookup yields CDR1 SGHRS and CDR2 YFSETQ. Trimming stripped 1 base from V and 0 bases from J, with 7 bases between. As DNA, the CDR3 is TGCGCCAGCAGCTTGTGGGGCCTGAACACTGAAGCTTTCTTT. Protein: CASSLWGLNTEAFF.

CDR3 in DNA: TGTGCCAGCAGCAAAGGCTATAATAGGGATATCATGATTAGGGACAACTCTGGAAACACCATATATTTT. Translation: CASSKGYNRDIMIRDNSGNTIYF. J is TRBJ1-3 and V is TRBV21-1; TRBD1 was called by the table and not checked on the DNA. TRBV21-1 is annotated as a pseudogene. The CDR3 has 23 amino acids.

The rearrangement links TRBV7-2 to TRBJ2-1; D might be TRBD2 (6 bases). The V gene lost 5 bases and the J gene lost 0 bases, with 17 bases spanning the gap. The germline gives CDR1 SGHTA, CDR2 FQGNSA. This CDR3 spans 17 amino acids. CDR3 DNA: TGTGCCAGCAGCCCGGCGGGGCTTTTGAGCTCCTACAATGAGCAGTTCTTC. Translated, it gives CASSPAGLLSSYNEQFF.

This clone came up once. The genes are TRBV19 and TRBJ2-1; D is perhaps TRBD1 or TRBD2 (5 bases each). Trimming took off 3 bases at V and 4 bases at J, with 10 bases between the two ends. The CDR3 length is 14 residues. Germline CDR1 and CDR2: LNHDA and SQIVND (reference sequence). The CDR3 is CASSILGEYNEQFF. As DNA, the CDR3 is TGTGCCAGTAGTATCTTGGGGGAGTACAATGAGCAGTTCTTC. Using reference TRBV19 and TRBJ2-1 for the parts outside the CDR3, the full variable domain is DGGITQSPKYLFRKEGQNVTLSCEQNLNHDAMYWYRQDPGQGLRLIYYSQIVNDFQKGDIAEGYSVSREKKESFPLTVTSAQKNPTAFYLCASSILGEYNEQFFGPGTRLTVL.

CDR3 nucleotide sequence: TGTGCCAGCAGCTTAGGGGCGCTACTTACGGGGGTGATGGAGACCCAGTACTTC. This codes for CASSLGALLTGVMETQYF. This sequence joins TRBV11-3 and TRBJ2-5, with D perhaps matching TRBD2 (6 bases). CDR3 length equals 18 residues. The V end lost 1 base, the J end lost 5 bases, and 23 bases lay between the germline ends. Per the germline V gene, CDR1 is SGHNT and CDR2 is YENEEA.

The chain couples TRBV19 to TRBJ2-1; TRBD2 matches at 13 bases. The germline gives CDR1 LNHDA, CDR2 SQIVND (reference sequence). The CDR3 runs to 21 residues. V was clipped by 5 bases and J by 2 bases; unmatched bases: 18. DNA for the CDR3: TGTGCCAGTAGTGCCCACCCCCGGGACAGGGGGACTAGCGGGACCTACAATGAGCAGTTCTTC. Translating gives CASSAHPRDRGTSGTYNEQFF. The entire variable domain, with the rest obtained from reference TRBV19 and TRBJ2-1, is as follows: DGGITQSPKYLFRKEGQNVTLSCEQNLNHDAMYWYRQDPGQGLRLIYYSQIVNDFQKGDIAEGYSVSREKKESFPLTVTSAQKNPTAFYLCASSAHPRDRGTSGTYNEQFFGPGTRLTVL.

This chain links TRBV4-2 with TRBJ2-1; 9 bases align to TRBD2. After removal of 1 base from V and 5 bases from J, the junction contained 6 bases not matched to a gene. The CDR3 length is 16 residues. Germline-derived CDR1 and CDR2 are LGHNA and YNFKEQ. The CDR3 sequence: CASSQVGLAIDNEQFF. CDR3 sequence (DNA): TGTGCCAGCAGCCAAGTTGGACTAGCGATAGACAATGAGCAGTTCTTC.

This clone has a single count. CDR3 region: CASSSSSGGPVNYEQYF. The DNA of the CDR3 is TGTGCCAGCAGTTCTTCTTCTGGGGGCCCAGTAAACTACGAGCAGTACTTC. The V call is TRBV25-1, the J call TRBJ2-5; D is possibly TRBD1 (6 bases). The DNA end is more similar to TRBJ2-7, so the J call may be wrong. The CDR3 has 17 amino acids. Germline V lookup: CDR1 MGHDK, CDR2 SYGVNS.

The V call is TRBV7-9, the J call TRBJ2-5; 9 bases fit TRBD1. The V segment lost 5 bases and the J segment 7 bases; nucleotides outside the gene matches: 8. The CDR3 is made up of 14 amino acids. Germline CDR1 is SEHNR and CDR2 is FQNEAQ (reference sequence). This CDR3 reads CASSPQGALGTQYF. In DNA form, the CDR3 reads TGTGCCAGCAGCCCACAGGGGGCACTGGGGACCCAGTACTTC.

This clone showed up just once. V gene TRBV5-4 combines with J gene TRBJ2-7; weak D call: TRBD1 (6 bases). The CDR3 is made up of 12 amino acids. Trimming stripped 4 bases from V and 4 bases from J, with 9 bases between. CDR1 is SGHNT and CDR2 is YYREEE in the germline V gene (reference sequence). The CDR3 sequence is CASSPQGYEQYF. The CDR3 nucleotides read TGTGCCAGCAGCCCCCAGGGGTACGAGCAGTACTTC.

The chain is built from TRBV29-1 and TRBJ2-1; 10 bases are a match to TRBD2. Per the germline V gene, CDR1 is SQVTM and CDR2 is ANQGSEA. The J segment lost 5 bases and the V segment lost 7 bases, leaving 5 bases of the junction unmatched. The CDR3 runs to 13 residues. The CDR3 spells CSAPGLANNEQFF. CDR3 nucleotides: TGCAGCGCCCCGGGACTAGCGAACAATGAGCAGTTCTTC.

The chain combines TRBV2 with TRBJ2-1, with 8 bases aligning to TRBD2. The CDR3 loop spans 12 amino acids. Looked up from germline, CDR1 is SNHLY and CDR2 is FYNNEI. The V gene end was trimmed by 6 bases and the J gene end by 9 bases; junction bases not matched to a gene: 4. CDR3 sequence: CASRGLVGEQFF. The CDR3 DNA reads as TGTGCCAGCAGGGGACTAGTCGGTGAGCAGTTCTTC. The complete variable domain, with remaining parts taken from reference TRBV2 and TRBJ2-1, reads EPEVTQTPSHQVTQMGQEVILRCVPISNHLYFYWYRQILGQKVEFLVSFYNNEISEKSEIFDDQFSVERPDGSNFTLKIRSTKLEDSAMYFCASRGLVGEQFFGPGTRLTVL.